The rows below give T cell receptor beta chains drawn from one sample of a study of beta chain features in type 1 diabetes. Assay used: immunoSEQ multiplex PCR; TCRdb lists only in-frame clones, some missing. The table includes some 44,000 clones, roughly 70% detected once. Sequences were obtained from Tregs from blood. The receptors come from a young woman with type 1 diabetes. CDR3s include the opening cysteine and the closing phenylalanine or tryptophan. The D gene is left open where the match is weak. Some rows mark clone size as missing; the rest say once, few, many or name a class of expanded clone.

D,J,size,V,DNA,CDR3
TRBD1,TRBJ1-5,.,TRBV6-6,TGTGCCAGCAGTTACTGGGCTCGACAGGGGGATCAGCCCCAGCATTTT,CASSYWARQGDQPQHF
.,TRBJ2-1,few,TRBV6-5,TGTGCCAGCAGTTACGGAGGGGGGGGCAGGAATGAGCAGTTCTTC,CASSYGGGGRNEQFF
.,TRBJ2-7,.,TRBV28,TGTGCCAGCAGGACTGGGCGGGTTCGCGAGCAGTACTTC,CASRTGRVREQYF
.,TRBJ1-6,.,TRBV2,TGTGCCAGCAGGGGGTCGGGAGGGGATTCACCCCTCCACTTT,CASRGSGGDSPLHF
.,TRBJ2-5,.,TRBV4-3,TGCGCCAGCAGCCAAGATGAAGGGAGACGGGAGACCCAGTACTTC,CASSQDEGRRETQYF
.,TRBJ2-5,few,TRBV4-3,TGCGCCAGCAGCCAAGTCGCAGGGCGGGAGACCCAGTACTTC,CASSQVAGRETQYF
TRBD2,TRBJ2-2,.,TRBV28,TGTGCCAGCACCGCTAGCGGGACTGTGGCCGGGGAGCTGTTTTTT,CASTASGTVAGELFF
TRBD1,TRBJ1-5,few,TRBV5-1,TGCGCCAGCAGCTTGAACACAGGGGGAGGTCAGCCCCAGCATTTT,CASSLNTGGGQPQHF
.,TRBJ2-7,medium-sized,TRBV7-2,TGTGCCAGCAGCTTAGTCCATGCAGGATCCTACGAGCAGTACTTC,CASSLVHAGSYEQYF
.,TRBJ2-1,.,TRBV6-5,TGTGCCAGCAGTTATTCACGACTACAAGAACAGTTCTTC,CASSYSRLQEQFF
TRBD2,TRBJ2-5,.,TRBV4-2,TGTGCCAGCAGCCAAGATCCGGGACTAGCGGGGGGTGGGACCCAGTACTTC,CASSQDPGLAGGGTQYF
.,TRBJ2-4,.,TRBV6-6,TGTGCCAGCAGCCGGTCTGAGGGCGGTAAAAACATTCAGTACTTC,CASSRSEGGKNIQYF
.,TRBJ1-5,.,TRBV11-2,TGTGCCAGCAGTCGCTCAGGCAGCCAAATAAATCAGCCCCAGCATTTT,CASSRSGSQINQPQHF
TRBD2,TRBJ2-3,.,TRBV10-3,TGTGCCATCAGTCGTCGGCTCTCGACTAGCGGGAGGGCCTTTCACCGGACGGATACGCAGTATTTT,CAISRRLSTSGRAFHRTDTQYF
TRBD1,TRBJ1-5,few,TRBV19,TGTGCCAGTAGTGGTTTGGGGACAGGGCTTGGGAAAAACCAGCATTTT,CASSGLGTGLGKNQHF
.,TRBJ1-2,.,TRBV28,TGTGCCAGCAGTCCCCCGGACAGAGTCTATGGCTACACCTTC,CASSPPDRVYGYTF
TRBD1,TRBJ1-2,.,TRBV7-9,TGTGCCAGCAGCCCAGGGACAGATGGCTACACCTTC,CASSPGTDGYTF
TRBD2,TRBJ2-2,.,TRBV4-3,TGCGCCAGCAGCCCGGGACTAGCAGAGACCGGGGAGCTGTTTTTT,CASSPGLAETGELFF
.,TRBJ2-2,once,TRBV7-2,TGTGCCAGCAGCCCCAGGACTAGGGGGGACACCGGGGAGCTGTTTTTT,CASSPRTRGDTGELFF
.,TRBJ1-4,.,TRBV29-1,TGCAGCGCCCGGGGGGCCCTCGAACGGGAAAAACTGTTTTTT,CSARGALEREKLFF
TRBD1,TRBJ2-7,.,TRBV29-1,TGCAGCGTGGCCCAGGGGGCCCACGAGCAGTACTTC,CSVAQGAHEQYF
.,TRBJ2-7,few,TRBV28,TGTGCCAGCAGTCCCCTAGGGACTCTCTCTAGCTCCTACGAGCAGTACTTC,CASSPLGTLSSSYEQYF
TRBD1,TRBJ1-1,.,TRBV5-1,TGCGCCAGCAGCGGACAGGGGGGCACTGAAGCTTTCTTT,CASSGQGGTEAFF
TRBD2,TRBJ2-1,.,TRBV12-5,TGTGCTAGTGGTCTCGGAGGACTAGCGGGAGGTGAGCAGTTCTTC,CASGLGGLAGGEQFF
.,TRBJ2-7,.,TRBV20-1,TGCAGTCTAGGACTATACGAGCAGTACTTC,CSLGLYEQYF
TRBD1,TRBJ2-1,once,TRBV27,TGTGCCAGCAGACAGGGGGCCGGCAATGAGCAGTTCTTC,CASRQGAGNEQFF
.,TRBJ1-5,.,TRBV27,TGTGCCAGCAGTTTAAGACCCTCGAGGCAGCCCCAGCATTTT,CASSLRPSRQPQHF
TRBD2,TRBJ2-5,once,TRBV5-4,TGTGCCTCCAGGGTAGGACTAGGTCGAGAGACCCAGTACTTC,CASRVGLGRETQYF
TRBD1,TRBJ2-1,.,TRBV5-1,TGCGCCATTAGACAGGGCCAGAACAATGAGCAGTTCTTC,CAIRQGQNNEQFF
.,TRBJ1-6,.,TRBV6-6,TGTGCCAGCACCCGCGCCGGGAGTATCTATAATTCACCCCTCCACTTT,CASTRAGSIYNSPLHF
TRBD2,TRBJ2-1,.,TRBV10-3,TGTGCCATCAGAAATAGCGGGCCTACGCAGTTCTTC,CAIRNSGPTQFF
TRBD2,TRBJ2-7,.,TRBV7-2,TGTGCCAGCAGCCCACAGCGGGGGAGCTCCTACGAGCAGTACTTC,CASSPQRGSSYEQYF
.,TRBJ1-2,.,TRBV15,TGTGCCACCAGCAGAATTCAAACAGGGTACTACACCTTC,CATSRIQTGYYTF
.,TRBJ2-1,.,TRBV5-4,TGTGCCAGCAGCTTGGAAAAGGGGGAGCAGTTCTTC,CASSLEKGEQFF
TRBD2,TRBJ2-3,.,TRBV28,TGTGCCAGCTTGATGGGCGGGAGCGGGGATACGCAGTATTTT,CASLMGGSGDTQYF
TRBD2,TRBJ2-1,.,TRBV7-2,TGTGCCAGCAGCTCTGGGACTAGCGGGATCAATGAGCAGTTCTTC,CASSSGTSGINEQFF
.,TRBJ1-5,.,TRBV2,TGTGCCAGCAGAGCCCTACAGGGCAATCAGCCCCAGCATTTT,CASRALQGNQPQHF
.,TRBJ2-7,.,TRBV4-2,TGTGCCAGCAGCCGCCGGGGACAACCCTACGAGCAGTACTTC,CASSRRGQPYEQYF
.,TRBJ2-3,few,TRBV5-4,TGTGCCAGCAGCGCGACTTGGTCCCCATCATCAGATACGCAGTATTTT,CASSATWSPSSDTQYF
TRBD2,TRBJ2-3,.,TRBV7-2,TGTGCCAGCAGCTTAGGGGGACTAGCGGGAGATACGCAGTATTTT,CASSLGGLAGDTQYF
TRBD2,TRBJ2-1,.,TRBV9,TGTGCCAGCAGCCCTGGACTAGCGGCAGATGAGCAGTTCTTC,CASSPGLAADEQFF
.,TRBJ2-7,.,TRBV28,TGTGCCAGCATGGACAGATACCTCGGATGGTACTTC,CASMDRYLGWYF
.,TRBJ2-5,.,TRBV30,TGTGCCTGGAGTGTGTCTCCCGGTGTGTCCCAGTACTTC,CAWSVSPGVSQYF
.,TRBJ2-3,.,TRBV9,TGTGCCAGCAGCGCCCAGACGGGGAAGGATACGCAGTATTTT,CASSAQTGKDTQYF
.,TRBJ1-5,.,TRBV6-5,TGTGCCAGCGGCCAAAGTCAGCCCCAGCATTTT,CASGQSQPQHF
.,TRBJ1-5,few,TRBV10-2,TGCGCCAGCAGTGAGACAGGGTACAATCAGCCCCAGCATTTT,CASSETGYNQPQHF
TRBD1,TRBJ1-1,few,TRBV2,TGTGCCAGCAGAGAGCACAGGGGGAACACTGAAGCTTTCTTT,CASREHRGNTEAFF
TRBD1,TRBJ2-7,.,TRBV5-1,TGCGCCAGCAGATATGGGACAGGGGGCTACGAGCAGTACTTC,CASRYGTGGYEQYF
TRBD2,TRBJ2-7,.,TRBV9,TGTGCCAGCAGCGTAGGGGGGACTACCTTTGACGAGCAGTACTTC,CASSVGGTTFDEQYF
TRBD1,TRBJ1-2,.,TRBV18,TGTGCCAGCTCGCTGGGACAGACCTATGGCTACACCTTC,CASSLGQTYGYTF
.,TRBJ2-1,.,TRBV7-2,TGTGCCAGCAGCTCGGGGGTAACCTTCTACAATGAGCAGTTCTTC,CASSSGVTFYNEQFF
TRBD2,TRBJ2-3,.,TRBV18,TGTGCCAGCTCATCTCGAACAGCGGGAGGTACAGATACGCAGTATTTT,CASSSRTAGGTDTQYF
TRBD1,TRBJ1-1,once,TRBV7-9,TGTGCCAGCACCCGACAGGGGATATCGGGGAGCACTGAAGCTTTCTTT,CASTRQGISGSTEAFF
TRBD2,TRBJ2-5,.,TRBV6-1,TGTGCCAGCAGTGTTAGACGGGAGGTAAAGACCCAGTACTTC,CASSVRREVKTQYF
TRBD1,TRBJ2-2,.,TRBV30,TGTGCCTGGCGGAGAAGAGACAGGGGTGGAAACACCGGGGAGCTGTTTTTT,CAWRRRDRGGNTGELFF